This is a list of T cell receptor beta chains from one sample in a study of T cells in Graves' hyperthyroidism and ophthalmopathy. In TCRdb, the multiplex PCR reads were re-called with MiXCR into one record per CDR3 protein. The sample has 750,000 to 900,000 distinct CDR3 sequences; approximately 40% are singletons. Input material: blood. The origin of the receptors is a man between 18 and 35 years old with Graves' hyperthyroidism. Both conserved end residues are part of each CDR3. The order of the fields is J gene, V gene, D gene, clone size, CDR3 protein, CDR3 DNA. D genes are given only for firm matches. Some rows have no size entry. The others give once, few or many, or a class for an expanded clone.

>TRBJ2-7|TRBV7-3|.|.
CASSLEVGGAFYEQYF
TGTGCCAGCAGCTTAGAGGTCGGGGGCGCCTTTTACGAGCAGTACTTC
>TRBJ2-7|TRBV7-8|TRBD1|few
CASSSPGQGLLVYEQYF
TGTGCCAGCAGCTCTCCGGGACAGGGCCTCCTGGTTTACGAGCAGTACTTC
>TRBJ1-2|TRBV7-9|.|few
CASSADPTVYGYTF
TGTGCCAGCAGTGCCGACCCGACAGTCTATGGCTACACCTTC
>TRBJ1-2|TRBV2|.|few
CASGGGTYGYTF
TGTGCCAGCGGAGGGGGGACCTATGGCTACACCTTC
>TRBJ1-1|TRBV7-8|.|few
CASSADSTNTEAFF
TGTGCCAGCAGTGCGGACAGCACCAACACTGAAGCTTTCTTT
>TRBJ2-5|TRBV9|TRBD2|once
CASRVGLAGGIQETQYF
TGTGCCAGCAGGGTGGGGCTAGCGGGGGGTATACAAGAGACCCAGTACTTC
>TRBJ1-2|TRBV19|.|.
CASFGGTHHYGYTF
TGTGCCAGTTTTGGCGGGACACACCACTATGGCTACACCTTC
>TRBJ1-3|TRBV29-1|.|.
CSVAGVGGNTIYF
TGCAGCGTTGCCGGGGTGGGGGGAAACACCATATATTTT
>TRBJ2-7|TRBV29-1|.|.
CSRVDEQYF
TGCAGCAGGGTGGACGAGCAGTACTTC
>TRBJ1-5|TRBV20-1|.|many
CSADTGRDQPQHF
TGCAGTGCTGATACGGGGAGAGATCAGCCCCAGCATTTT
>TRBJ2-5|TRBV15|TRBD1|few
CATSRKTGAQETQYF
TGTGCCACCAGCAGAAAGACAGGGGCCCAAGAGACCCAGTACTTC
>TRBJ2-2|TRBV7-9|.|few
CASTQQGQIGTGELFF
TGTGCCAGCACCCAACAAGGACAGATTGGGACCGGGGAGCTGTTTTTT
>TRBJ2-2|TRBV15|.|.
CATSRYLQGTMGELFF
TGTGCCACCAGCAGATACCTCCAAGGGACAATGGGCGAGCTGTTTTTT
>TRBJ1-6|TRBV6-5|TRBD1|few
CASSEGTGFGSPLHF
TGTGCCAGCAGTGAAGGGACAGGGTTTGGTTCACCCCTCCACTTT
>TRBJ2-5|TRBV10-3|.|.
CAISDNRTAQETQYF
TGTGCCATCAGTGATAACAGGACGGCCCAAGAGACCCAGTACTTC
>TRBJ1-2|TRBV4-2|TRBD1|.
CASSQEGQGYGYTF
TGTGCCAGCAGCCAAGAGGGACAGGGCTATGGCTACACCTTC
>TRBJ2-5|TRBV11-2|.|.
CASSLFTGQETQYF
TGTGCCAGCAGTTTATTCACAGGCCAAGAGACCCAGTACTTC
>TRBJ1-6|TRBV5-1|.|many
CASSLDSSPLHF
TGTGCCAGCAGCTTAGATAGCTCACCCCTCCACTTT
>TRBJ2-2|TRBV7-2|.|.
CASSSVAQTNTGELFF
TGTGCCAGCAGCTCAGTCGCGCAGACGAACACCGGGGAGCTGTTTTTT
>TRBJ1-2|TRBV14|.|.
CASSHRGDTNYGYTF
TGTGCCAGCAGCCACCGGGGAGATACTAACTATGGCTACACCTTC